The 21 T cell receptor beta chains listed next were all sequenced from one sample in a study of blood T cell repertoires in COVID-19. Sequenced by immunoSEQ multiplex PCR; TCRdb stores in-frame clones only, minus some. The table records about 46,000 clones, around 85% of them present only once. Sequenced material: peripheral blood. Receptors originate from a man in his 60s with acute or convalescent COVID-19.

The sample holds a few counts of this clone. The chain carries TRBV19 and TRBJ2-7; 7 bases agree with TRBD1. V was clipped by 4 bases and J by 4 bases; unmatched bases: 7. From germline, CDR1 is LNHDA and CDR2 SQIVND (reference sequence). The CDR3 runs to 14 residues. CDR3 residues: CASSRDLTGYEQYF. DNA for the CDR3: TGTGCCAGTAGTAGAGACCTGACAGGGTACGAGCAGTACTTC. The full variable domain, in which reference TRBV19 and TRBJ2-7 provide the parts outside the CDR3, is DGGITQSPKYLFRKEGQNVTLSCEQNLNHDAMYWYRQDPGQGLRLIYYSQIVNDFQKGDIAEGYSVSREKKESFPLTVTSAQKNPTAFYLCASSRDLTGYEQYFGPGTRLTVT.

The rearrangement joins TRBV14 to TRBJ2-1; TRBD2 agrees at 12 bases. The CDR3 spans 17 residues. Germline assignment: CDR1 SGHDN and CDR2 FVKESK. Trimming at V came to 1 base and at J to 6 bases, leaving 7 bases not matched to a gene. CDR3 residues: CASSQASGRVRANEQFF. The CDR3 DNA is TGTGCCAGCAGCCAAGCTAGCGGGAGGGTGAGGGCCAATGAGCAGTTCTTC.

This clone counts as medium-sized (0.01 to 0.1%). The chain employs TRBV10-2 and TRBJ2-7; the match to TRBD2 covers 8 bases. This CDR3 comprises 15 residues. Germline CDR1 WSHSY, CDR2 SAAADI. The V gene end was trimmed by 7 bases and the J gene end by 2 bases; junction bases not matched to a gene: 10. The CDR3 DNA reads as TGCGCCAGCACCACAGCGGGAGCGGTGACCTACGAGCAGTACTTC. This translates into CASTTAGAVTYEQYF.

The CDR3 DNA reads TGTGCCATCAGTGGACTAGCGGGAGTTCGCACCGGGGAGCTGTTTTTT. It yields the protein CAISGLAGVRTGELFF. The chain recombines TRBV10-3 with TRBJ2-2, with 12 positions matching TRBD2. Germline trimming cut 4 bases from V and 4 bases from J; bases unmatched to any gene: 4. This CDR3 contains 16 residues. Germline-derived CDR1 and CDR2 are ENHRY and SYGVKD.

Only a few counts were recorded for this clone. The J gene is TRBJ2-5, the V gene TRBV5-6; D gene ambiguous. The CDR3 consists of 14 residues. Trimming took 0 bases from V and 2 from J, leaving 8 bases between them. Germline-derived CDR1 and CDR2 are SGHDT and YYEEEE. The CDR3: CASSLVRAQETQYF. As DNA, the CDR3 is TGTGCCAGCAGCTTGGTAAGAGCACAAGAGACCCAGTACTTC.

This CDR3 reads CASRYLGLSGPQHF. In nucleotides, the CDR3 is TGTGCCAGCAGGTATCTTGGGTTGTCGGGTCCCCAGCATTTT. The rearrangement joins TRBV28 to TRBJ1-5; D is unclear. Trimming shortened V by 6 bases and J by 10 bases, and 19 bases separated the two germline ends. Germline-derived CDR1 and CDR2 are MDHEN and SYDVKM. The CDR3 is 14 residues long. The full variable domain, with the rest looked up from reference TRBV28 and TRBJ1-5, is DVKVTQSSRYLVKRTGEKVFLECVQDMDHENMFWYRQDPGLGLRLIYFSYDVKMKEKGDIPEGYSVSREKKERFSLILESASTNQTSMYLCASRYLGLSGPQHFGDGTRLSIL.

In this sample, this clone turned up once. The chain combines TRBV12-3 or TRBV12-4 with TRBJ1-1; 8 nucleotides agree with TRBD1. The CDR3 is 13 amino acids. V lost 7 bases, J lost 7 bases, and 8 bases stayed unmatched. The DNA for the CDR3 is TGTGCCAGCACCCAGACAGGGGTTAGTGAAGCTTTCTTT. This encodes CASTQTGVSEAFF.

CDR3 amino acids: CSASWRGNTEAFF. DNA of the CDR3: TGCAGTGCTAGTTGGCGGGGGAACACTGAAGCTTTCTTT. This rearrangement joins TRBV20-1 to TRBJ1-1; no definite D call. The CDR3 loop spans 13 amino acids. Germline CDR1 reads DFQATT; CDR2 reads SNEGSKA (reference sequence). Between the trimmed V and J ends, which lost 3 bases and 1 base, there was a span of 9 bases.

For the CDR3, the DNA is TGTGCCAGCAGCTCTCCCCCCGGACTAGCCAAAAACATTCAGTACTTC. Its protein is CASSSPPGLAKNIQYF. The J gene is TRBJ2-4, the V gene TRBV7-9; tentative D call: TRBD2 (5 bases). The ends were cut back, 4 bases at V and 0 bases at J, with 13 bases in the middle. CDR1 is SEHNR, CDR2 FQNEAQ, per germline (reference sequence). This CDR3 is 16 amino acids long.

The gene calls are TRBV28 and TRBJ1-3, with a weak D call TRBD1 (6 bases). CDR3 length: 17 residues. Germline CDR1 and CDR2: MDHEN and SYDVKM. Between the trimmed V and J ends, which lost 3 bases and 3 bases, there was a span of 18 bases. As DNA, the CDR3 is TGTGCCAGCAGTTTTGAGGGGGAAGGCGGGTATGGAAACACCATATATTTT. Translated, it gives CASSFEGEGGYGNTIYF.

This CDR3 is CASRQTLSSTDTQYF. As DNA, the CDR3 is TGCGCCAGCAGGCAGACTCTTTCTAGCACAGATACGCAGTATTTT. The chain combines TRBV10-2 with TRBJ2-3, with D uncertain. CDR1 is WSHSY, CDR2 SAAADI, per germline. Trimming pared 6 bases from V and 0 bases from J, leaving 13 bases between. This CDR3 spans 15 amino acids.

The rearrangement uses TRBV30 and TRBJ2-1; the D gene is possibly TRBD1 (6 bases). This CDR3 is built from 15 residues. The V end was cut by 4 bases, the J end by 6 bases, with 19 bases between. Germline V gene sequence: CDR1 GTSNPN, CDR2 SVGIG (reference sequence). Here the CDR3 reads CAWNGRGSLGNEQFF. The CDR3, as DNA: TGTGCCTGGAACGGTAGGGGGAGTCTAGGCAATGAGCAGTTCTTC. Filled out from reference TRBV30 and TRBJ2-1, the complete variable domain reads SQTIHQWPATLVQPVGSPLSLECTVEGTSNPNLYWYRQAAGRGLQLLFYSVGIGQISSEVPQNLSASRPQDRQFILSSKKLLLSDSGFYLCAWNGRGSLGNEQFFGPGTRLTVL.

This clone occurred a few times. V is TRBV28 and J is TRBJ1-1, with 9 bases fitting TRBD1. J was trimmed by 7 bases and V by 5 bases; bases with no gene match: 5. This CDR3 is built from 13 residues. Germline CDR1 is MDHEN and CDR2 is SYDVKM. CDR3 region: CASSTYRGLEAFF. The CDR3 nucleotides are TGTGCCAGCAGTACCTACAGGGGGCTTGAAGCTTTCTTT.

The rearrangement uses TRBV10-2 and TRBJ1-1; no firm D call. The ends were cut back, 8 bases at V and 6 bases at J, with 16 bases in the middle. The CDR3 consists of 13 residues. Per the germline V gene, CDR1 is WSHSY and CDR2 is SAAADI. The CDR3 DNA reads as TGCGCCAGCGGGGATGGGGAGAGCGCTGAAGCTTTCTTT. The encoded protein is CASGDGESAEAFF.

On this clone itself: Given a much more abundant clone one base away, this may be a read error. The gene calls are TRBV3-1 (or the pseudogene TRBV3-2) and TRBJ1-3; D gene uncertain. V gave up 5 bases and J gave up 3 bases, with 11 bases separating them. The length of the CDR3 is 14 residues. Germline V gene data show CDR1 as LGHDT and CDR2 as YNNKEL (reference sequence). The CDR3 sequence: CASSSPKSGNTIYF. CDR3 sequence (DNA): TGTGCCAGCAGCTCCCCCAAGAGTGGAAACACCATATATTTT.

This clone has only a few counts. The V gene is TRBV27, the J gene TRBJ2-3; the D gene is possibly TRBD2 (6 bases). Germline V gene data show CDR1 as MNHEY and CDR2 as SMNVEV (reference sequence). The CDR3 is 17 residues long. V was shortened by 7 bases and J by 2 bases, with 22 bases between the two germline ends. The CDR3 region is CASISGPAMVITDTQYF. CDR3 DNA sequence: TGTGCCAGCATCAGCGGGCCTGCGATGGTGATCACAGATACGCAGTATTTT.

This clone was picked up a small number of times. The chain couples TRBV13 to TRBJ2-5; TRBD1 matches 8 bases. The CDR3 loop spans 15 amino acids. Germline values: CDR1 PRHDT, CDR2 FYEKMQ (reference sequence). J gave up 4 bases and V 5 bases, and 9 bases lay outside the gene matches. As DNA, the CDR3 is TGTGCCAGCAGCGAACGACAGGGGCGGGGAGAGACCCAGTACTTC. Encoded protein: CASSERQGRGETQYF.

This clone has just one count. The V gene is TRBV7-8, the J gene TRBJ1-1; D gene unclear. Germline lookup yields CDR1 SGHVS and CDR2 FQNEAQ. CDR3 length equals 17 residues. The V end was cut by 1 base, the J end by 0 bases, with 15 bases between. CDR3 nucleotides: TGTGCCAGCAGCTTAGTGGCCCTGGCAGGCATGAACACTGAAGCTTTCTTT. It is translated as CASSLVALAGMNTEAFF.

This chain connects TRBV2 to TRBJ1-3; D ambiguous. Per germline, CDR1 SNHLY and CDR2 FYNNEI. V lost 7 bases, J lost 0 bases, and 13 bases lay in between. The CDR3 has 15 amino acids. Here the CDR3 reads CASTGSLNSGNTIYF. The DNA of the CDR3 is TGTGCCAGCACAGGCAGCCTTAACTCTGGAAACACCATATATTTT.

The chain uses TRBV28 and TRBJ1-1, with D unclear. The CDR3 covers 12 residues. Germline CDR1 reads MDHEN; CDR2 reads SYDVKM. Trimming removed 6 bases from V and 3 bases from J, with 8 bases in between. CDR3 protein: CASSLSYTEAFF. In DNA form, the CDR3 reads TGTGCCAGCAGCCTTTCGTACACTGAAGCTTTCTTT.

In nucleotides, the CDR3 is TGCGCCAGCAGCTCGGACTCGAGCTCCTACAATGAGCAGTTCTTC. Residues: CASSSDSSSYNEQFF. This chain uses TRBV5-1 with TRBJ2-1, with a weak D call TRBD2 (5 bases). V dropped 3 bases and J dropped 0 bases, with 10 bases sitting between them. The CDR3 has 15 amino acids. Germline assignment: CDR1 SGHRS and CDR2 YFSETQ.